This T cell receptor beta chain is drawn from a study of blood T cell repertoires in COVID-19 (dated by TCRdb to between 2020 and 2021). In terms of the full investigation: The collaborator samples originated in the United States, Italy and Spain and spanned the acute and convalescent phases of COVID-19. The material from the prospective study consisted of cDNA or gDNA derived from T cells, B-cell-depleted T cells, or PBMCs. Deeply sampled blood TCRbeta repertoires from subjects exposed to, actively infected with, or recovered from COVID-19 were included in the dataset. The repertoires were made available in a free public database intended to serve as a resource for research on the immune response to SARS-CoV-2. The samples were drawn from two sources: the first 160 participants of the ongoing ImmuneRACE study, and 1,000 to 1,500 subjects contributed by 6 global collaborators. A de-identified subject ID, COVID-19 status, age in years and sex were almost always included in the sample metadata. Where available, HLA class I and class II types were taken from metadata supplied by the sample provider and were not determined by assay-based typing.

Enrolling through a virtual design, the prospective study's participants ranged in age from roughly 18 to 89 years and lived across 24 United States geographic areas. To assign participants to cohorts, the prospective study relied on clinical history that participants themselves reported in a screening survey and a study questionnaire. For ImmuneRACE Cohort 3, a participant was defined as recovered based on two consecutive negative NP/OP PCR tests, clearance by a healthcare professional, or resolution of symptoms. Each participant in the prospective study had whole blood, serum and a nasopharyngeal or oropharyngeal swab collected by mobile phlebotomists. Participants in the prospective study had the option to provide additional blood draws and questionnaires over a roughly 2-month period. Before DNA extraction, blood samples from the prospective study were shipped at room temperature or frozen.

Overall study results and their limits: The amount of clinical and demographic metadata varied by source and participant and was provided uncurated.

This clone was found once. Its antigen remains undetermined. No qualities accompany the bases; no much larger clone lies one base away. The CDR3 starts with the cysteine, ends with the phenylalanine, and has 14 residues. The entry retains the CDR3 DNA only, 42 bases that are in frame from base 1. The junction shows trimming of 6 bases on V and 0 bases on J, plus 9 bases between the germline ends. Per the germline V gene, MNHEY is the CDR1 and SVGAGI is the CDR2. TCRbeta CDR3 regions were amplified from genomic DNA by means of the immunoSEQ Assay, a bias-controlled multiplex PCR. On the authors' methods: Nucleated cell counts per sample were estimated from amplification of reference gene primers within the assay. Sequence reads were collapsed and filtered to measure the absolute abundance of every unique TCRbeta CDR3 rearrangement. For each sample, productive Simpson clonality was calculated as the square root of Simpson's diversity index across productive rearrangements. Entries here come from immuneACCESS through TCRdb and include only in-frame sequences with V and J called. Some clones fail to appear in such tables; in the studies checked, an unresolved V gene covers under half of the shortfall, and the cause of the remainder is unknown. The D gene and trimming were derived from the DNA, and the V and J assignments and clone size from that table. In all, the sample holds about 200,000 clones, and approximately 86% of those were seen once. The ten top clones hold more than 2% of the sample.

The source is a woman aged 30 to 39 who had recovered from COVID-19. Sequencing used PBMCs or T cells enriched from blood (not recorded which). The chain employs TRBV6-5 and TRBJ2-1; matching of 5 bases hints at TRBD2 as the D gene. The CDR3 in this case is CASRSGSSYNEQFF. The sequenced DNA: TGTGCCAGCAGGTCGGGGAGCTCCTACAATGAGCAGTTCTTC.